This passage covers 4 T cell receptor beta chains from one sample sequenced in a study of beta chain features in type 1 diabetes. Isolated RNA was reverse transcribed in full, so expressed TCRB transcripts were sequenced. Method: immunoSEQ multiplex PCR; TCRdb's copy keeps in-frame clones and lacks some. There are 900,000 or so clones in the sample; under 20% occur only once, and about 0.02% lies in the top ten. Sequenced: naive CD4+ T cells from blood. The receptors come from a woman aged 18-30 years in good health.

This clone was picked up a small number of times. The V call is TRBV5-6, the J call TRBJ1-3; perhaps TRBD1 as D (6 bases). Between the trimmed V and J ends, which lost 3 bases and 0 bases, there was a span of 13 bases. This CDR3 has 16 amino acids. The germline V gene has CDR1 SGHDT and CDR2 YYEEEE. This chain's CDR3 is CASSSRGQSSGNTIYF. DNA for the CDR3: TGTGCCAGCAGCTCACGCGGACAGTCCTCTGGAAACACCATATATTTT.

This clone occurred a few times. This chain connects TRBV7-2 to TRBJ1-2; D is ambiguous. Trimming removed 4 bases from V and 7 bases from J, with 13 bases in between. Germline V CDR1 and CDR2: SGHTA, FQGNSA. The CDR3 consists of 13 residues. The CDR3 DNA sequence: TGTGCCAGCAGCTCCGGGAGGGAGGGTGGCTACACCTTC. Translating gives CASSSGREGGYTF.

For the CDR3, the DNA is TGTGCCAGCAGCAAGGGGTTAATCGCCTACGAGCAGTACTTC. The encoded protein is CASSKGLIAYEQYF. This chain connects TRBV11-1 to TRBJ2-7, with a possible D match to TRBD1 (5 bases). The germline CDR1 and CDR2 sequences are SGHAT and FQDESV (reference sequence). The CDR3 loop spans 14 amino acids. V lost 5 bases and J 2 bases, leaving 13 bases between the germline ends.

Only a few counts were recorded for this clone. The identical CDR3 is also encoded by other nucleotide sequences in the sample. CDR3 in DNA: TGCAGTGCTAGGGGGAACACTGAAGCTTTCTTT. It yields the protein CSARGNTEAFF. J is TRBJ1-1 and V is TRBV20-1; D unclear. CDR1 is DFQATT and CDR2 is SNEGSKA in the germline V gene (reference sequence). V lost 3 bases and J lost 1, with 3 bases in between. This CDR3 comprises 11 residues.